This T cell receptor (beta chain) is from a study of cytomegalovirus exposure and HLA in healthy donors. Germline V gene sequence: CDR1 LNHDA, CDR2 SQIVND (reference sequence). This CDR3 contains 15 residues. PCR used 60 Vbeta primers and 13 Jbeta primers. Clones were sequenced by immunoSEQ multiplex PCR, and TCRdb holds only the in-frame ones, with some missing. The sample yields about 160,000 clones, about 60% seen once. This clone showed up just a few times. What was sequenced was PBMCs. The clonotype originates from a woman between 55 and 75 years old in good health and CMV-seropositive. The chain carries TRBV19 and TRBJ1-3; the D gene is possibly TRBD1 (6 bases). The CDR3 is CATSRGGTSGNTIYF. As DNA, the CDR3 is TGTGCTACTTCTCGAGGGGGTACCTCTGGAAACACCATATATTTT.